The sequence of this T cell receptor beta chain was determined in a study of siplizumab effects on memory and regulatory T cells. Study-level results: Tregs that proliferated in siplizumab cultures did not have their suppressive function confirmed. Siplizumab brought about a significant reduction in alloreactive sequences traceable to unstimulated CD4+ memory cells. Apparently more diverse than memory cells, naive T cells also seemed major alloresponse contributors.

The germline V gene encodes CDR1 SGHRS and CDR2 YFSETQ. This CDR3 has 14 residues. With 2 bases clipped from V and 6 bases from J, the junction kept 1 base outside the gene matches. The repertoire was sequenced with immunoSEQ multiplex PCR; TCRdb's copy has only in-frame clones and lacks some. Among more than 85,000 clones listed, approximately 90% were seen once. Concerning this clone itself: Its antigen remains unidentified.

Sequencing was carried out using CD4+ T cells sorted from blood. The gene calls are TRBV5-1 and TRBJ1-4; TRBD1 agrees at 10 bases. This TCR was recovered from a human donor in good health. In DNA form, the CDR3 reads TGCGCCAGCAGCTTAGGGACAGGGGATGAAAAACTGTTTTTT. Translating it yields CASSLGTGDEKLFF.